This entry is about one T cell receptor beta chain. Its antigen is not identified. The data were taken from a study of breast tumors, draining lymph nodes, adjacent tissues. The CDR3 totals 15 residues. J was trimmed by 6 bases and V by 6 bases; bases with no gene match: 11. Germline V CDR1 and CDR2: MNHNS, SASEGT. Via MiXCR, TCRdb re-called the multiplex PCR reads, giving one row per CDR3 protein. The table lists about 60,000 distinct CDR3 sequences, approximately 62% of them singletons, with roughly 19% in the top ten. Study findings and constraints: Data fit most tumor T cells coming from lymph node, expanding in tumor. The lymph node origin of tumor T cells was framed as consistent with a hypothesis, not demonstrated. Tumor repertoires ranked between lymph nodes and nontumor tissue in diversity, with V and J gene preferences. Compared with basal-like, luminal-like tumors shared significantly more repertoire with nontumor tissue.

The clonotype originates from a female donor with breast cancer. Some clones in this sample may be carry-over from other donors' samples. The rearrangement links TRBV6-1 to TRBJ1-5, with 7 bases matching TRBD1. The material sequenced was breast tumor tissue. CDR3 nucleotide sequence: TGTGCCAGCAGCGATAGACAGGGCTGGAGTCAGCCCCAGCATTTT. Translating gives CASSDRQGWSQPQHF.